This entry lists 4 T cell receptor beta chains sequenced from one sample in a study of blood T cell repertoires in COVID-19. The repertoire was sequenced with immunoSEQ multiplex PCR; TCRdb's copy has only in-frame clones and lacks some. This table has 400,000 to 450,000 clones, 70% to 90% appearing once. Input material: peripheral blood. Receptor source: a woman in her twenties or thirties with active or convalescent COVID-19.

The chain recombines TRBV25-1 with TRBJ1-4, with a weak D call TRBD1 (5 bases). CDR1 MGHDK and CDR2 SYGVNS come from the germline V gene. Between the trimmed V and J ends, which lost 1 base and 10 bases, there was a span of 13 bases. The CDR3 extends over 14 amino acids. The CDR3 loop is CASSEWGTQGKLFF. The CDR3 DNA follows: TGTGCCAGCAGTGAATGGGGCACCCAGGGAAAACTGTTTTTT.

The V gene is TRBV3-1 (or the pseudogene TRBV3-2), the J gene TRBJ2-3; TRBD2 might be the D (5 bases). The CDR3 covers 15 residues. Germline V gene lookup returns CDR1 LGHDT and CDR2 YNNKEL (reference sequence). V lost 4 bases, J lost 3 bases, and 14 bases lay in between. CDR3 loop: CASSPPQPGTDTQYF. The CDR3 DNA is TGTGCCAGCAGCCCCCCCCAGCCGGGAACAGATACGCAGTATTTT.

This chain connects TRBV5-1 to TRBJ2-5, with TRBD2 matching over 12 bases. Germline lookup yields CDR1 SGHRS and CDR2 YFSETQ. The CDR3 is 16 amino acids. Unmatched junction bases numbered 4, after V lost 0 bases and J lost 4 bases. This CDR3 reads CASSLETSGRGETQYF. CDR3 sequence (DNA): TGCGCCAGCAGCTTGGAGACTAGCGGGAGAGGAGAGACCCAGTACTTC.

The V call is TRBV5-1, the J call TRBJ2-5; 15 bases are a match to TRBD2. V lost 4 bases, J lost 2 bases, and 3 bases stayed unmatched. The CDR3 covers 16 residues. Germline V gene lookup returns CDR1 SGHRS and CDR2 YFSETQ. The CDR3 nucleotides are TGCGCCAGCAGCAATGGACTAGCGGGAGGGCAAGAGACCCAGTACTTC. It codes for CASSNGLAGGQETQYF. Supplemented by reference TRBV5-1 and TRBJ2-5, the full variable domain reads KAGVTQTPRYLIKTRGQQVTLSCSPISGHRSVSWYQQTPGQGLQFLFEYFSETQRNKGNFPGRFSGRQFSNSRSEMNVSTLELGDSALYLCASSNGLAGGQETQYFGPGTRLLVL.